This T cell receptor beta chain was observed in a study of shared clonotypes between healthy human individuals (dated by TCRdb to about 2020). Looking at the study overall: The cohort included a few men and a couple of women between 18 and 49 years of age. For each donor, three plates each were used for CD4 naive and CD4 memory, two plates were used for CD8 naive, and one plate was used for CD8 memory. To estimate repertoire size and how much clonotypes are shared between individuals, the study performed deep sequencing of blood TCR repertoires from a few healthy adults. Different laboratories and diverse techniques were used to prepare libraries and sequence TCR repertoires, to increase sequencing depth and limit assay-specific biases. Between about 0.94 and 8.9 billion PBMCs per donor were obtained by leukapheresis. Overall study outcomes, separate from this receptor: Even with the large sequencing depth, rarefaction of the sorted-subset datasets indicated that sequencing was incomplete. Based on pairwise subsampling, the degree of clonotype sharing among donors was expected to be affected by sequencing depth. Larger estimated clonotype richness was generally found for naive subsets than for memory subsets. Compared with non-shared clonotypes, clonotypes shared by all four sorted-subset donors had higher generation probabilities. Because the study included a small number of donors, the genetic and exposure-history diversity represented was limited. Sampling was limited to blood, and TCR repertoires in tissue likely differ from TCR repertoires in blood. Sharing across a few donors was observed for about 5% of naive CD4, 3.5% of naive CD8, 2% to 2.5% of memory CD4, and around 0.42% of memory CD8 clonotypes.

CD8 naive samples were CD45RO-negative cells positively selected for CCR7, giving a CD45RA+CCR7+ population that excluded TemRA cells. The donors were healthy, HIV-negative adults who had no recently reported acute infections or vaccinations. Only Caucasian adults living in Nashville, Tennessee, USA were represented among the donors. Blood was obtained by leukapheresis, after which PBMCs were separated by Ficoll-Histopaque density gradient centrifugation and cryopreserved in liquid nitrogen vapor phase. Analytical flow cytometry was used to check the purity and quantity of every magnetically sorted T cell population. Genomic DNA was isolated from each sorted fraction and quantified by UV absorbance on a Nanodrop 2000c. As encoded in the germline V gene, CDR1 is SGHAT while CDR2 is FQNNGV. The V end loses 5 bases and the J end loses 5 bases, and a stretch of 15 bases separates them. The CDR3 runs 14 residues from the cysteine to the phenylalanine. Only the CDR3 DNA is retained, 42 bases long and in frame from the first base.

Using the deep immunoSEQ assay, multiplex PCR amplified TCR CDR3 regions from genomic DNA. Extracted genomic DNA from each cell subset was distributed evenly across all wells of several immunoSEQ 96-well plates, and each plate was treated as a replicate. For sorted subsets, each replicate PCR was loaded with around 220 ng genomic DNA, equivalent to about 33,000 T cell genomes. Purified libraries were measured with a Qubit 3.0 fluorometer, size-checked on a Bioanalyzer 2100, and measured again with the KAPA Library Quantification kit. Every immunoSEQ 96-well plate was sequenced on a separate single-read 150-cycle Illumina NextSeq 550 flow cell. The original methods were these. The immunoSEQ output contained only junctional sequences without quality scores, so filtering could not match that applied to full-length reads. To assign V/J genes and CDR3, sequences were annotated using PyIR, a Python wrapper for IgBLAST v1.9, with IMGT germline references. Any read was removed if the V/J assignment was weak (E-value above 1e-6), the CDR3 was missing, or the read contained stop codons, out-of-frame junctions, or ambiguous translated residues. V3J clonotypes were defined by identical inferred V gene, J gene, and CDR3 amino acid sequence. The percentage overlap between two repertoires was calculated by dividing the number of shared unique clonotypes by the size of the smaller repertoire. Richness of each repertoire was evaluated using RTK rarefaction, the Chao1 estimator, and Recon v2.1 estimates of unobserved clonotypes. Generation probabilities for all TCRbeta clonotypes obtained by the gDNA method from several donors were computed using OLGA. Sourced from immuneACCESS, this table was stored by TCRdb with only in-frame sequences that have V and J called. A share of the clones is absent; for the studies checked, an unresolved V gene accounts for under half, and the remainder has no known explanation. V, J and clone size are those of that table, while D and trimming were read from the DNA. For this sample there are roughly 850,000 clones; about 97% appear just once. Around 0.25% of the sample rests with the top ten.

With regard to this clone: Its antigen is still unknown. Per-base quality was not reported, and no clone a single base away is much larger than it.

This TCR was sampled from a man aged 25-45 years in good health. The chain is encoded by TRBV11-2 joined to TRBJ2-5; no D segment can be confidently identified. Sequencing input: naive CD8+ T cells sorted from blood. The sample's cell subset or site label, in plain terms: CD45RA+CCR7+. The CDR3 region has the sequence CASSLDNRPETQYF. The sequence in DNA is TGTGCCAGCAGCCTCGACAACCGTCCCGAGACCCAGTACTTC.